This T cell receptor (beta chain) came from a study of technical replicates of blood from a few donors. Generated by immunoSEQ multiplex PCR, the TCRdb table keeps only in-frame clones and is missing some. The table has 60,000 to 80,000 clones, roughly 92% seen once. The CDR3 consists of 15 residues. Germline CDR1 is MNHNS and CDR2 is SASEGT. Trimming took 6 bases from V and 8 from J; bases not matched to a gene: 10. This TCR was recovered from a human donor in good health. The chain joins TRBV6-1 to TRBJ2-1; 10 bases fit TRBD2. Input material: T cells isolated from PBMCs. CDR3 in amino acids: CASRVVAGGTDEQFF. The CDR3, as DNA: TGTGCCAGCAGGGTAGTAGCGGGAGGTACAGATGAGCAGTTCTTC.